The 18 T cell receptor beta chains presented below share a single source sample, sequenced in a study of technical replicates of blood from several donors (dated by TCRdb to about 2017). Receptor libraries were prepared by the immunoSEQ multiplex PCR assay. Held by TCRdb, this immuneACCESS table contains in-frame sequences only and omits some clones. Under half of the omission traces to an unresolved V gene where checked; the cause of the rest is unknown. Here the sample has 65,000 to 90,000 clones; roughly nine tenths occur a single time. The biggest ten clones account for approximately 5% of the sample. Specimen: PBMCs. The receptors come from a human donor in good health. Some clones in this sample may be carry-over from other donors' samples.

The chain recombines TRBV19 with TRBJ1-6; D gene uncertain. Germline V gene lookup returns CDR1 LNHDA and CDR2 SQIVND (reference sequence). Trimming pared 3 bases from V and 5 bases from J, leaving 8 bases between. The CDR3 spans 14 residues. CDR3 in DNA: TGTGCCAGTAGTATGACAAACCATAATTCACCCCTCCACTTT. Amino acid sequence: CASSMTNHNSPLHF.

The V gene is TRBV7-2, the J gene TRBJ2-5, with TRBD2 identical over 9 bases. The CDR3 length is 15 residues. Looked up from germline, CDR1 is SGHTA and CDR2 is FQGNSA. J was trimmed by 2 bases and V by 4 bases; bases with no gene match: 5. Written as DNA, the CDR3 is TGTGCCAGCAGCTACGTTAGCGGGGGTCAAGAGACCCAGTACTTC. This codes for CASSYVSGGQETQYF.

The chain has TRBV7-2 and TRBJ2-1; TRBD1 matches 7 bases. CDR3 length: 15 residues. V lost 1 base to trimming and J lost 6 bases; unmatched junction nucleotides: 6. Germline V lookup: CDR1 SGHTA, CDR2 FQGNSA. The CDR3 bases are TGTGCCAGCAGCTTAGATGGCAGGGGGTTCAATGAGCAGTTCTTC. Encoded protein: CASSLDGRGFNEQFF.

The chain employs TRBV30 and TRBJ1-1; TRBD1 is a possible D gene (5 bases). Germline CDR1 is GTSNPN and CDR2 is SVGIG (reference sequence). V gave up 4 bases and J gave up 1 base, with 10 bases separating them. CDR3 length: 13 residues. CDR3 coding DNA: TGTGCCTGGATGTACCAGGGGAACACTGAAGCTTTCTTT. This sequence encodes CAWMYQGNTEAFF.

V usage is TRBV7-2 and J usage is TRBJ2-7; TRBD2 matches 11 bases. With 8 bases clipped from V and 5 bases from J, the junction kept 14 bases outside the gene matches. Looked up from germline, CDR1 is SGHTA and CDR2 is FQGNSA. This CDR3 spans 16 amino acids. The CDR3 region has the DNA TGTGCCAGCGCTGTGAGCTCTAGCGGGGGGCAGGACGAGCAGTACTTC. It codes for CASAVSSSGGQDEQYF.

This rearrangement joins TRBV30 to TRBJ1-2; no clear D gene. V was cut by 2 bases and J by 4 bases, with 5 bases left in between. CDR1 and CDR2 from the germline V gene are GTSNPN and SVGIG (reference sequence). This CDR3 has 11 residues. The CDR3, as DNA: TGTGCCTGGAGTTTCAGCTATGGCTACACCTTC. Translating it yields CAWSFSYGYTF.

This clone came up a few times. The chain recombines TRBV15 with TRBJ2-1; 10 bases match TRBD1. With V trimmed by 3 bases and J by 1 base, 12 bases remained unmatched. Germline CDR1 LNHNV, CDR2 YYDKDF (reference sequence). The length of the CDR3 is 19 residues. This chain's CDR3 is CATSSPGQGSLWSYNEQFF. Here the CDR3 DNA reads TGTGCCACCAGCAGCCCGGGACAGGGGTCCTTATGGTCCTACAATGAGCAGTTCTTC.

The CDR3 here is CASSISGSSYNEQFF. In DNA, the CDR3 is TGTGCCAGCAGCATTAGCGGGAGCTCCTACAATGAGCAGTTCTTC. This chain connects TRBV5-6 to TRBJ2-1; TRBD2 matches 9 bases. In germline, CDR1 is SGHDT, CDR2 YYEEEE. Germline trimming cut 4 bases from V and 0 bases from J; bases unmatched to any gene: 2. The CDR3 spans 15 residues.

V and J are TRBV6-5 and TRBJ1-3; D ambiguous. This CDR3 has 14 residues. The V gene's germline CDR1 is MNHEY and CDR2 SVGAGI. V was clipped by 5 bases and J by 4 bases, with 12 bases between them. DNA for the CDR3: TGTGCCAGCAGTCCCCCGGAGTCGGGAAACACCATATATTTT. Its translation: CASSPPESGNTIYF.

The chain is built from TRBV2 and TRBJ1-1, with TRBD1 as a possible D gene (5 bases). There are 11 residues in the CDR3. Trimming took off 8 bases at V and 2 bases at J, with 6 bases between the two ends. Germline V CDR1 and CDR2: SNHLY, FYNNEI. Here the CDR3 DNA reads TGTGCCAGCCAGGGAAACACTGAAGCTTTCTTT. It encodes CASQGNTEAFF.

The chain combines TRBV5-1 with TRBJ2-1, with TRBD1 as a possible D gene (6 bases). This CDR3 has 13 residues. V shed 1 base and J shed 7 bases, with 9 bases lying between them. Per germline, CDR1 SGHRS and CDR2 YFSETQ. The CDR3 region has the DNA TGCGCCAGCAGCTTGCCGGACAGTAATGAGCAGTTCTTC. It translates to CASSLPDSNEQFF.

The chain joins TRBV28 to TRBJ1-4, with a tentative D call TRBD1 (5 bases). CDR3 size: 13 residues. Per germline, CDR1 MDHEN and CDR2 SYDVKM. V gave up 7 bases and J gave up 8 bases, with 14 bases separating them. The CDR3 sequence: CASTVGGGEKLFF. Written as DNA, the CDR3 is TGTGCCAGCACAGTTGGGGGGGGAGAAAAACTGTTTTTT. The full variable domain, in which reference TRBV28 and TRBJ1-4 provide the parts outside the CDR3, is DVKVTQSSRYLVKRTGEKVFLECVQDMDHENMFWYRQDPGLGLRLIYFSYDVKMKEKGDIPEGYSVSREKKERFSLILESASTNQTSMYLCASTVGGGEKLFFGSGTQLSVL.

The chain has TRBV7-8 and TRBJ2-1, with 9 bases fitting TRBD2. The CDR3 length is 19 residues. V gave up 5 bases and J gave up 6 bases; unmatched junction bases: 20. Germline assignment: CDR1 SGHVS and CDR2 FQNEAQ. The CDR3 DNA sequence: TGTGCCAGCAGCGTCAGGGCTAGCGGGGTTCAGAATTTATTCAATGAGCAGTTCTTC. This encodes CASSVRASGVQNLFNEQFF.

This sequence joins TRBV2 and TRBJ2-2; maybe TRBD1 (6 bases). Trimming cost V 1 base and J 2 bases, with 8 bases left between them. The germline CDR1 and CDR2 sequences are SNHLY and FYNNEI. This CDR3 has 15 amino acids. CDR3 amino acids: CASSEDRVNTGELFF. The CDR3 region has the DNA TGTGCCAGCAGTGAAGACAGGGTAAACACCGGGGAGCTGTTTTTT.

In this sample, this clone turned up once. The CDR3 bases are TGTGCCAGCAGGCAGACTGGGTATGGAAACACCATATATTTT. Its protein product is CASRQTGYGNTIYF. The J gene is TRBJ1-3, the V gene TRBV21-1. TRBV21-1 is classified as a pseudogene. The CDR3 sequence is 14 residues long.

The CDR3 sequence: CASSLGRTSYNEQFF. DNA for the CDR3: TGTGCCAGCAGCCTGGGGCGAACCTCCTACAATGAGCAGTTCTTC. The V gene is TRBV6-5, the J gene TRBJ2-1, with D tentatively TRBD1 (5 bases). CDR1 MNHEY and CDR2 SVGAGI come from the germline V gene. This CDR3 is built from 15 residues. V was pared by 6 bases and J by 0 bases, with 12 bases between.

The CDR3 DNA follows: TGTGCCAGCAGTCCCGGGACAGGGGGCAATGAGCAGTTCTTC. This codes for CASSPGTGGNEQFF. The V gene is TRBV6-1, the J gene TRBJ2-1; 11 bases align to TRBD1. The junction had 3 bases not matched to a gene; V was cut back by 5 bases and J by 6 bases. Germline V gives CDR1 MNHNS, CDR2 SASEGT. This CDR3 is built from 14 residues.

This clone was picked up one time. V usage is TRBV18 and J usage is TRBJ1-2; D ambiguous. V was cut by 1 base and J by 6 bases, with 9 bases left in between. Looked up from germline, CDR1 is KGHSH and CDR2 is LQKENI. CDR3 size: 13 residues. CDR3 nucleotide sequence: TGTGCCAGCTCACCACGGCTGGAGGATGGCTACACCTTC. Its translation is CASSPRLEDGYTF. The entire variable domain, with the rest obtained from reference TRBV18 and TRBJ1-2, is as follows: NAGVMQNPRHLVRRRGQEARLRCSPMKGHSHVYWYRQLPEEGLKFMVYLQKENIIDESGMPKERFSAEFPKEGPSILRIQQVVRGDSAAYFCASSPRLEDGYTFGSGTRLTVV.